These 8 T cell receptor beta chains were all obtained from the same sample, sequenced in a study of blood T cells in healthy people across ages. Alongside a J-beta primer mix, a sample-barcoded 5' primer served in a second PCR lasting 7 to 11 cycles. TCRdb itself ran the 5' RACE reads through MiXCR, one entry per CDR3 protein. The sample includes about 580,000 distinct CDR3 sequences, roughly 48% of them seen just once. The sequenced sample was blood. The receptors here all came from a man older than 75 in good health.

The chain combines TRBV14 with TRBJ2-5; TRBD1 matches at 8 bases. The CDR3 is made up of 15 amino acids. Per the germline V gene, CDR1 is SGHDN and CDR2 is FVKESK. The ends lost 1 base at V and 5 bases at J; junction bases unmatched: 6. CDR3 sequence: CASSQGRTGFETQYF. In nucleotides, the CDR3 is TGTGCCAGCAGCCAAGGGCGGACAGGGTTTGAGACCCAGTACTTC.

This clonotype was counted at least ten times. V is TRBV6-6 and J is TRBJ2-3, with no clear D. CDR3 length equals 14 residues. Trimming pared 4 bases from V and 8 bases from J, leaving 16 bases between. CDR1 MNHNY and CDR2 SVGAGI come from the germline V gene (reference sequence). DNA for the CDR3: TGTGCCAGCAGTTCCACGGCCCCGCCGGGTACGCAGTATTTT. This encodes CASSSTAPPGTQYF.

This sequence joins TRBV12-5 and TRBJ2-6, with D perhaps matching TRBD2 (5 bases). V dropped 6 bases and J dropped 0 bases, with 18 bases sitting between them. CDR3 size: 18 residues. Germline lookup yields CDR1 LGHNT and CDR2 FRNRAP. CDR3 sequence (DNA): TGTGCTAGTGGGAGCGCGGTGACTATCGTCTCTGGGGCCAACGTCCTGACTTTC. It codes for CASGSAVTIVSGANVLTF.

This clonotype showed up just once. The rearrangement joins TRBV30 to TRBJ2-7; no firm D call. The CDR3 loop spans 11 amino acids. V lost 2 bases and J lost 3, with 5 bases in between. Germline V lookup: CDR1 GTSNPN, CDR2 SVGIG (reference sequence). CDR3 DNA: TGTGCCTGGAGTTTATTCTACGAGCAGTACTTC. The encoded protein is CAWSLFYEQYF.

This clonotype showed up just a few times. The chain recombines TRBV6-5 with TRBJ2-2, with 9 bases that match TRBD1. Germline values: CDR1 MNHEY, CDR2 SVGAGI. The CDR3 totals 16 residues. The J segment lost 6 bases and the V segment lost 6 bases, leaving 11 bases of the junction unmatched. The CDR3 DNA is TGTGCCAGCAGGCGCTCCGGGACAGGGCATCCCGGGGAGCTGTTTTTT. This encodes CASRRSGTGHPGELFF.

This clonotype was observed a single time. A read error may produce the germline difference seen at one junction end. DNA for the CDR3: TGTGCCGGCAGCTTGGGGGGACAGGCCGGCTACGAGCAGTACTTC. It yields the protein CAGSLGGQAGYEQYF. The rearrangement uses TRBV5-5 and TRBJ2-7; 8 nucleotides match TRBD1. Germline CDR1 SGHKS, CDR2 YYEKEE (reference sequence). The CDR3 is 15 residues long.

This chain uses TRBV11-3 with TRBJ2-3; 10 positions agree with TRBD1. The CDR3 is 18 amino acids. Germline values: CDR1 SGHNT, CDR2 YENEEA. Trimming at V came to 0 bases and at J to 3 bases, leaving 9 bases not matched to a gene. The chain's CDR3 is CASSLESQGTGETDTQYF. Written as DNA, the CDR3 is TGTGCCAGCAGCTTAGAGTCCCAAGGGACAGGGGAGACAGATACGCAGTATTTT. Full variable domain (missing parts from reference TRBV11-3 and TRBJ2-3): EAGVVQSPRYKIIEKKQPVAFWCNPISGHNTLYWYLQNLGQGPELLIRYENEEAVDDSQLPKDRFSAERLKGVDSTLKIQPAELGDSAVYLCASSLESQGTGETDTQYFGPGTRLTVL.

The chain links TRBV2 to TRBJ2-6; D is unresolved. The CDR3 runs to 15 residues. The germline V and J ends were trimmed by 6 bases and 4 bases, with 13 bases remaining between them. Germline CDR1 and CDR2: SNHLY and FYNNEI. For the CDR3, the DNA is TGTGCCAGCAGGGCACCCGAGATAGGGGCCAACGTCCTGACTTTC. Translation gives CASRAPEIGANVLTF.